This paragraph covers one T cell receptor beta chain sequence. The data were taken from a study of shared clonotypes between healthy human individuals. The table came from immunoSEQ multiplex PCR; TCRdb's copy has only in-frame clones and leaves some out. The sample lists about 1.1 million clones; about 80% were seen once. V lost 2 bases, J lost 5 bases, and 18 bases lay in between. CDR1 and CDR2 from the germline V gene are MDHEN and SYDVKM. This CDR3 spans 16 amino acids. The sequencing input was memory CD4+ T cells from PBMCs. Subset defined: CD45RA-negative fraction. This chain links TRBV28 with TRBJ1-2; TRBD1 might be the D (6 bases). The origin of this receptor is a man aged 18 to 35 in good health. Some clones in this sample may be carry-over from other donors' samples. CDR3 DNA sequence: TGTGCCAGCAGTTTACTAGGCGTAGGACAGAATTATGGCTACACCTTC. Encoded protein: CASSLLGVGQNYGYTF.